The clone carrying this TCR beta chain ranks as medium-sized (0.01 to 0.1%). Its specificity is not known. The entry originates in a study of spatial heterogeneity in lung cancer. Study background: Sequencing consistently turned up more beta-chain sequences than alpha-chain sequences.

Specified time point: sample taken at primary tumor resection. The donor group consisted of around 77 patients who had untreated, early-stage non-small cell lung cancer. Study results and caveats: Higher tumor mutation counts went along with higher counts of expanded intratumoral alpha and beta TCRs.

Germline lookup yields CDR1 SEHNR and CDR2 FQNEAQ (reference sequence). Germline trimming cut 4 bases from V and 7 bases from J; bases unmatched to any gene: 5. The CDR3 sequence is 16 residues long. Using its own MiXCR run on the 5' RACE reads, TCRdb lists one record per CDR3 protein. The sample has thousands of distinct CDR3 sequences, 27% seen once. The material was lung tumor tissue, obtained at surgery. The chain recombines TRBV7-9 with TRBJ2-2, with TRBD2 matching 14 bases. This clonotype was sampled from a male donor with early-stage non-small cell lung cancer. Written as DNA, the CDR3 is TGTGCCAGCAGCTCGGGACTAGCGGGAGTAGTCGGGGAGCTGTTTTTT. This translates into CASSSGLAGVVGELFF.